This T cell receptor beta chain was found in a study of blood T cells in healthy people across ages. Study-level points and caveats: Lack of knowledge of donor CMV status possibly confounded expanded clonotype changes.

Using a J-beta primer mix together with a sample-barcoded 5' primer, a second PCR was run for roughly 6 to 12 cycles. TCRdb reanalysed the 5' RACE reads using MiXCR and keeps one entry per CDR3 protein. Among 1.4 million to 1.5 million distinct CDR3 sequences, 40% to 50% were seen once, and the ten largest hold around 8%. They isolated at least 7 million PBMCs from each sample. With regard to this clonotype: Its specificity is unknown.

The junction had 5 bases not matched to a gene; V was cut back by 6 bases and J by 2 bases. The CDR3 is 15 amino acids. Germline values: CDR1 MNHEY, CDR2 SMNVEV (reference sequence). The sequenced sample was blood. The receptor comes from a young woman in good health. The chain recombines TRBV27 with TRBJ2-5; 11 bases match TRBD2. In DNA form, the CDR3 reads TGTGCCAGCAGACCCCTAGCGGGAGGTCAAGAGACCCAGTACTTC. Amino acid sequence: CASRPLAGGQETQYF.